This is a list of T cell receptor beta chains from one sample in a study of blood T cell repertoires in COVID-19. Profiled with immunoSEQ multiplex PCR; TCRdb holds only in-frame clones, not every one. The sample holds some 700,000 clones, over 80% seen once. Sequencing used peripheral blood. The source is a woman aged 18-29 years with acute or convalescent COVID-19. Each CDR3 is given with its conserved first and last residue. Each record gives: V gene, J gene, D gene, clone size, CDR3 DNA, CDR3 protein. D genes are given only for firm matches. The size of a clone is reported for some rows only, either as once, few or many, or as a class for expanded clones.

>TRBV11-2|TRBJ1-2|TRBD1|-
TGTGCCAGCAGCCCCCGACAGGGCCCCCATGGCTACACCTTC
CASSPRQGPHGYTF
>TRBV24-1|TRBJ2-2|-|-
TGTGCCACCAGTGATTTGACAGGGGGGGCGAACACCGGGGAGCTGTTTTTT
CATSDLTGGANTGELFF
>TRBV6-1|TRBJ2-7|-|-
TGTGCCAGCAGTGAACTCGCCACAAGCTCCTACGAGCAGTACTTC
CASSELATSSYEQYF
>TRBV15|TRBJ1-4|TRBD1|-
TGTGCCACCAGCAGCCCGGGACAGATTGATGAAAAACTGTTTTTT
CATSSPGQIDEKLFF
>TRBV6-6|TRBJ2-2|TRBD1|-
TGTGCCAGCAGTTCGGGACAGGAGTCGAACACCGGGGAGCTGTTTTTT
CASSSGQESNTGELFF
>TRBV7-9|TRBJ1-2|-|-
TGTGCCAGCAGCTCGTTAGATTATGGCTACACCTTC
CASSSLDYGYTF
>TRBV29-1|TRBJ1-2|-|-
TGCAGCGTTGAAGAGCGTAACAGGTTGAACTATGGCTACACCTTC
CSVEERNRLNYGYTF
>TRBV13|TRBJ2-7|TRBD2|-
TGTGCCAGCAGCCCGGGACTAGCGGGGGACCCCCACTCCTACGAGCAGTACTTC
CASSPGLAGDPHSYEQYF
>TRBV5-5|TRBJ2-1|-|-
TGTGCCAGCAGCTCCGACAGAAGCTCCTACAATGAGCAGTTCTTC
CASSSDRSSYNEQFF
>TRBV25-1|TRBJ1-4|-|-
TGTGCCAGCAGTTTTTCGGGGGTTCAGAAACTGTTTTTT
CASSFSGVQKLFF
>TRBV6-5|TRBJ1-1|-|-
TGTGCCAGCACCAAGGGGGCTGAAGCTTTCTTT
CASTKGAEAFF
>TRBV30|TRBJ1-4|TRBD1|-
TGTGCCTGGAGTCCGACAGGGTGGACTAATGAAAAACTGTTTTTT
CAWSPTGWTNEKLFF
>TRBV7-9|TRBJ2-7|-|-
TGTGCCAGCTCTCTACTTTACGAGCAGTACTTC
CASSLLYEQYF
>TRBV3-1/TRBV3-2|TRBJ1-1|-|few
TGTGCCAGCAGCCAAGATCCGCGCAGGGCAAGGGCCTTGAGAACTGAAGCTTTCTTT
CASSQDPRRARALRTEAFF
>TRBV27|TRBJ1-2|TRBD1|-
TGTGCCAGCAGTCGCACAGGGGAATTGGGATATGGCTACACCTTC
CASSRTGELGYGYTF
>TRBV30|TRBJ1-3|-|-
TGTGCCTGGAGTTCCGGACAGTTCTACCGTTTT
CAWSSGQFYRF
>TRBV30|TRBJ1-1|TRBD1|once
TGTGCCTGGAGTGTACAGCCAGGGGGGATCACTGAAGCTTTCTTT
CAWSVQPGGITEAFF
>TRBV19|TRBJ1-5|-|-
TGTGCCAGTACCATCGGGGGTAATCAGCCCCAGCATTTT
CASTIGGNQPQHF
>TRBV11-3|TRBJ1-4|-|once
TGTGCCAGCAGCTTAGGGCGGGACCTAAATGAAAAACTGTTTTTT
CASSLGRDLNEKLFF
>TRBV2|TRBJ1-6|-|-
TGTGCCAGCAGGGCCCAGAGGAGCTCCTATAATTCACCCCTCCACTTT
CASRAQRSSYNSPLHF
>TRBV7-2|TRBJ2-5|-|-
TGTGCCAGCAGCTCCGCGGGACCCCTTTTAGAGACCCAGTACTTC
CASSSAGPLLETQYF
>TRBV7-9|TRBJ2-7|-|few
TGTGCCAGCAGCCTGGGCGTCGAGCAGTACTTC
CASSLGVEQYF